One and the same sample provided the 20 T cell receptor beta chains below, sequenced in a study of cytomegalovirus exposure and HLA in healthy donors. The PCR used 60 Vbeta and 13 Jbeta primers. Only in-frame clones appear in the TCRdb table, and some are missing; sequencing was by immunoSEQ multiplex PCR. The data hold approximately 150,000 clones, with 60% to 80% observed a single time. The sample was PBMCs. The receptors stem from a woman aged 40-49 years in good health and CMV-seronegative.

The chain carries TRBV4-3 and TRBJ2-6, with 8 bases lining up with TRBD2. V trimming: 5 bases; J trimming: 2 bases; junction bases outside the gene matches: 8. The germline V gene has CDR1 LGHNA and CDR2 YSLEER. This CDR3 is 17 amino acids long. The CDR3 loop reads CASSFTGTSTGANVLTF. The CDR3 DNA sequence: TGCGCCAGCAGCTTTACCGGGACTAGTACTGGGGCCAACGTCCTGACTTTC.

This chain links TRBV11-2 with TRBJ2-1, with a weak D call TRBD2 (6 bases). V lost 3 bases and J lost 8, with 20 bases in between. CDR3 size: 16 residues. Per germline, CDR1 SGHAT and CDR2 FQNNGV. The CDR3 protein is CASSLAQLDGTDEQFF. The CDR3 DNA reads TGTGCCAGCAGCTTGGCACAGCTGGACGGGACTGATGAGCAGTTCTTC.

This chain connects TRBV28 to TRBJ2-7; perhaps TRBD2 as D (5 bases). The CDR3 has 15 amino acids. The V and J ends lost 5 bases and 1 base respectively, with 15 bases between them. Germline V gene sequence: CDR1 MDHEN, CDR2 SYDVKM. The CDR3 here is CASSLLAGGSYEQYF. The DNA of the CDR3 is TGTGCCAGCAGTCTACTGGCGGGCGGTTCCTACGAGCAGTACTTC. Combining the CDR3 with reference TRBV28 and TRBJ2-7 gives the whole variable domain DVKVTQSSRYLVKRTGEKVFLECVQDMDHENMFWYRQDPGLGLRLIYFSYDVKMKEKGDIPEGYSVSREKKERFSLILESASTNQTSMYLCASSLLAGGSYEQYFGPGTRLTVT.

The chain has TRBV11-3 and TRBJ2-3; 8 bases are a match to TRBD2. The germline V gene encodes CDR1 SGHNT and CDR2 YENEEA. V shed 1 base, J shed 0 bases, and the junction held 6 bases outside the gene matches. The CDR3 loop spans 17 amino acids. CDR3 coding DNA: TGTGCCAGCAGCTTAGTTACTAGCGGTCCTAGCACAGATACGCAGTATTTT. Translated, it gives CASSLVTSGPSTDTQYF.

V usage is TRBV25-1 and J usage is TRBJ1-2, with 11 bases identical to TRBD1. The CDR3 contains 17 residues. V shed 4 bases and J 4 bases; nucleotides not matched to a gene: 11. In germline, CDR1 is MGHDK, CDR2 SYGVNS. The CDR3 spells CASSAPGQGGIFYGYTF. The CDR3 DNA follows: TGTGCCAGCAGTGCCCCGGGACAGGGGGGGATCTTCTATGGCTACACCTTC.

The rearrangement links TRBV7-2 to TRBJ2-7; 9 bases are shared with TRBD2. The germline CDR1 and CDR2 sequences are SGHTA and FQGNSA. The CDR3 extends over 17 amino acids. V dropped 2 bases and J dropped 5; count of bases not matched to a gene: 13. The CDR3 sequence is CASSLYGGRGARDEQYF. CDR3 sequence (DNA): TGTGCCAGCAGCTTATACGGCGGGAGGGGCGCTCGGGACGAGCAGTACTTC. The variable domain in full, completed from reference TRBV7-2 and TRBJ2-7, reads GAGVSQSPSNKVTEKGKDVELRCDPISGHTALYWYRQSLGQGLEFLIYFQGNSAPDKSGLPSDRFSAERTGGSVSTLTIQRTQQEDSAVYLCASSLYGGRGARDEQYFGPGTRLTVT.

The chain joins TRBV30 to TRBJ2-7; perhaps TRBD2 as D (6 bases). V gave up 5 bases and J gave up 2 bases, with 16 bases separating them. From germline, CDR1 is GTSNPN and CDR2 SVGIG (reference sequence). The CDR3 covers 14 residues. In DNA form, the CDR3 reads TGTGCCTGGCGGAGGGGCACGGGCCCCTACGAGCAGTACTTC. Its translation: CAWRRGTGPYEQYF.

This clone has a single count. The chain links TRBV6-5 to TRBJ2-7; TRBD1 is a possible D gene (6 bases). Trimming left V 5 bases short and J 2 bases short, with 13 bases between. CDR1 MNHEY and CDR2 SVGAGI come from the germline V gene. This CDR3 region has 14 residues. The CDR3 loop reads CASSPTGHPYEQYF. CDR3 bases: TGTGCCAGCAGTCCTACAGGGCACCCCTACGAGCAGTACTTC.

This chain joins TRBV4-1 and TRBJ2-5; 8 nucleotides agree with TRBD2. V lost 3 bases and J lost 5; bases outside the gene matches: 2. CDR3 length: 13 amino acids. Germline values: CDR1 MGHRA, CDR2 YSYEKL. This chain's CDR3 is CASSHGTRETQYF. Written as DNA, the CDR3 is TGCGCCAGCAGCCACGGGACTAGGGAGACCCAGTACTTC.

J is TRBJ2-3 and V is TRBV4-2, with TRBD2 identical over 12 bases. The germline gives CDR1 LGHNA, CDR2 YNFKEQ. The junction had 9 bases not matched to a gene; V was cut back by 6 bases and J by 5 bases. The CDR3 has 16 residues. CDR3 amino acids: CASSGELAGGQDTQYF. The CDR3 DNA sequence: TGTGCCAGCAGTGGCGAACTAGCGGGGGGACAAGATACGCAGTATTTT.

The chain combines TRBV28 with TRBJ1-5, with D possibly being TRBD1 (5 bases). V was trimmed by 1 base and J by 6 bases, leaving 7 bases between them. The germline V gene encodes CDR1 MDHEN and CDR2 SYDVKM. CDR3 length equals 13 residues. The CDR3 reads CASSLSRVQPQHF. The CDR3, as DNA: TGTGCCAGCAGTTTATCCAGGGTTCAGCCCCAGCATTTT.

The V gene is TRBV30, the J gene TRBJ2-3, with 10 bases lining up with TRBD2. The V segment lost 7 bases and the J segment 3 bases; nucleotides outside the gene matches: 7. Per the germline V gene, CDR1 is GTSNPN and CDR2 is SVGIG (reference sequence). CDR3 length: 14 residues. CDR3 DNA: TGTGCCTCTCAAAGCGGGGGGGTGACAGATACGCAGTATTTT. It translates to CASQSGGVTDTQYF.

Only a few counts were recorded for this clone. The genes are TRBV5-5 and TRBJ1-2, with 7 bases that match TRBD1. Germline V gives CDR1 SGHKS, CDR2 YYEKEE (reference sequence). There are 17 residues in the CDR3. V gave up 0 bases and J gave up 5 bases; unmatched junction bases: 13. The CDR3 reads CASSLDVRDSSRYGYTF. CDR3 coding DNA: TGTGCCAGCAGCTTGGACGTACGGGACAGCTCCCGGTATGGCTACACCTTC.

The genes are TRBV5-1 and TRBJ1-1; D is perhaps TRBD1 (6 bases). This CDR3 has 14 amino acids. Germline loops: CDR1 SGHRS, CDR2 YFSETQ. The germline V and J ends were trimmed by 2 bases and 5 bases, with 13 bases remaining between them. In nucleotides, the CDR3 is TGCGCCAGCAGCTTTGGGGGCGCAGGAACTGAAGCTTTCTTT. Amino acid sequence: CASSFGGAGTEAFF. The full variable domain, with the rest looked up from reference TRBV5-1 and TRBJ1-1, is KAGVTQTPRYLIKTRGQQVTLSCSPISGHRSVSWYQQTPGQGLQFLFEYFSETQRNKGNFPGRFSGRQFSNSRSEMNVSTLELGDSALYLCASSFGGAGTEAFFGQGTRLTVV.

V usage is TRBV5-6 and J usage is TRBJ2-7; tentative D call: TRBD1 (6 bases). Deletions cut 6 bases from V and 0 bases from J, with 10 bases between. The CDR3 is 13 residues long. Germline-derived CDR1 and CDR2 are SGHDT and YYEEEE. Here the CDR3 reads CASTDRRSYEQYF. The CDR3 DNA is TGTGCCAGCACCGACAGGCGCTCCTACGAGCAGTACTTC.

Details on this clone: The junction shows a germline mismatch at one end, possibly a read error. This chain connects TRBV5-4 to TRBJ2-7, with D uncertain. The CDR3 is 11 amino acids. Germline-derived CDR1 and CDR2 are SGHNT and YYREEE (reference sequence). CDR3: CASSSDGRPIF. CDR3 bases: TGTGCCAGCAGCTCCGACGGCAGGCCAATTTTC.

This chain connects TRBV6-1 to TRBJ1-1, with D hard to call. This CDR3 has 13 amino acids. CDR1 and CDR2 from the germline V gene are MNHNS and SASEGT. V lost 5 bases, J lost 1 base, and 8 bases lay in between. The CDR3 DNA is TGTGCCAGCAGTCCGTTTCGGAACACTGAAGCTTTCTTT. Its translation: CASSPFRNTEAFF.

V and J are TRBV4-1 and TRBJ2-5; 12 bases are a match to TRBD2. Germline CDR1 reads MGHRA; CDR2 reads YSYEKL. Trimming at V came to 4 bases and at J to 5 bases, leaving 8 bases not matched to a gene. The CDR3 loop spans 16 amino acids. The CDR3 DNA reads as TGCGCCAGCAGCCGCCGGCTAGCGGGGGGGCGGGAGACCCAGTACTTC. Its protein product is CASSRRLAGGRETQYF.

The rearrangement links TRBV7-3 to TRBJ2-2; D uncertain. CDR1 is SGHTA and CDR2 is FQGTGA in the germline V gene. The CDR3 is 12 amino acids. Trimming pared 5 bases from V and 6 bases from J, leaving 7 bases between. The DNA for the CDR3 is TGTGCCAGCAGCATCGGGTCCGGGGAGCTGTTTTTT. It encodes CASSIGSGELFF.

The chain has TRBV9 and TRBJ2-3; TRBD2 agrees at 8 bases. Trimming cost V 4 bases and J 10 bases; bases outside gene matches: 14. The V gene's germline CDR1 is SGDLS and CDR2 YYNGEE. The CDR3 totals 15 residues. The CDR3 nucleotides read TGTGCCAGCAGCACGGGACTAGGTGGTACATTACCGCAGTATTTT. Its translation: CASSTGLGGTLPQYF.